The clone carrying this T cell receptor beta chain appeared many times. Its antigen is not identified. The data were taken from a study of post-analysis software for immune sequencing data. Whole-study context: Several disease courses (relapsing-remitting, secondary progressive and progressive-relapsing) of multiple sclerosis were included. Notes on the study in general: Five or six TRBV segments (TRBV5-6, TRBV5-1 and TRBV20-1 among them) occurred more frequently in patients than in controls. Strong same-batch co-clustering of samples appeared with F measure clustering. There was significantly lower normalized Chao1 diversity in multiple sclerosis patients than in controls.

Unique molecular identifiers were present in the TCR beta cDNA libraries. The source material, roughly 0.9 to 10 million T cells, gave rise to about 490,000 cDNA molecules. One entry per CDR3 protein results from TCRdb running MiXCR on the PCR reads. The data contain approximately 160,000 distinct CDR3 sequences, 25% to 35% of them singletons. The V and J ends lost 4 bases and 1 base respectively, with 4 bases between them. Germline values: CDR1 MNHEY, CDR2 SVGEGT. The CDR3 spans 12 residues. The receptor comes from a girl between 5 and 17 years old with multiple sclerosis. Sequencing input: blood. The V and J genes are TRBV6-2 or TRBV6-3 and TRBJ2-5; no firm D call. CDR3 in amino acids: CASSSFQETQYF. The CDR3 DNA follows: TGTGCCAGCAGTTCATTCCAAGAGACCCAGTACTTC.